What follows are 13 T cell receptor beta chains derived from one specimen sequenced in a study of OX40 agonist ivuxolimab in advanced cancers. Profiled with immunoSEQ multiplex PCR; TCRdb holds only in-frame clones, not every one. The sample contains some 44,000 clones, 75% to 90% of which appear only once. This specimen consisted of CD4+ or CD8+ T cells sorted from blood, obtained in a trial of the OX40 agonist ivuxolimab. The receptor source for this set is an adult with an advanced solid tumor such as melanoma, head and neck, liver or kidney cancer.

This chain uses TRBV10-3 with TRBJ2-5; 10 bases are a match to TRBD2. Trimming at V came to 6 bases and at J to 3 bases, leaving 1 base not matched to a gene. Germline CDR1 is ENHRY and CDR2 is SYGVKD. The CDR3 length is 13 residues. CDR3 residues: CAISLAGEETQYF. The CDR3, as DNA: TGTGCCATCAGCCTAGCGGGAGAAGAGACCCAGTACTTC.

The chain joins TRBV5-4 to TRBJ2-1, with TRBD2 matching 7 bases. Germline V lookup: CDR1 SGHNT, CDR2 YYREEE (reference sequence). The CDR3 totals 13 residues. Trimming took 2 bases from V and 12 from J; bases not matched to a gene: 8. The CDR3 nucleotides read TGTGCCAGCAGCTTAATAGAGCGGGAAGGGCAGTTCTTC. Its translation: CASSLIEREGQFF.

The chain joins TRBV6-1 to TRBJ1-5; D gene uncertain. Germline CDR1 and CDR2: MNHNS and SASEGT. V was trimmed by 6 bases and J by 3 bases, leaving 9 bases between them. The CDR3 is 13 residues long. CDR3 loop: CASRPDPNQPQHF. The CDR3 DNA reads TGTGCCAGCAGACCTGACCCCAATCAGCCCCAGCATTTT.

The CDR3 loop is CASSTPLEYQETQYF. CDR3 DNA: TGTGCCAGCAGTACCCCCTTGGAGTACCAAGAGACCCAGTACTTC. V usage is TRBV6-6 and J usage is TRBJ2-5; D remains ambiguous. The CDR3 is 15 amino acids. V was clipped by 5 bases and J by 0 bases, with 13 bases between them. Germline CDR1 is MNHNY and CDR2 is SVGAGI (reference sequence).

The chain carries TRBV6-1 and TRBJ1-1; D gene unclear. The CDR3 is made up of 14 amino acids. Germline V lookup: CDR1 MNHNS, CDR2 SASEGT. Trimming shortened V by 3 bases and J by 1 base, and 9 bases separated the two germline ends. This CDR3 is CASSERARNTEAFF. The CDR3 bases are TGTGCCAGCAGTGAGAGGGCCAGGAACACTGAAGCTTTCTTT.

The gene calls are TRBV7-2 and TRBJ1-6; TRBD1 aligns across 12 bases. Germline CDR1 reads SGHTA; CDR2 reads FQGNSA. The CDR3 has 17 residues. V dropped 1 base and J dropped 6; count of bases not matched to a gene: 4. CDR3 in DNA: TGTGCCAGCAGCTTAGGCGGGACAGGGGGCGTTAATTCACCCCTCCACTTT. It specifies CASSLGGTGGVNSPLHF.

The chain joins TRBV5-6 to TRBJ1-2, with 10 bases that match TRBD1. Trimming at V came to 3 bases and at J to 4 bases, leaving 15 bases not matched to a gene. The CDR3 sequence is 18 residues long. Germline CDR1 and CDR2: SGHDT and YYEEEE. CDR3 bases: TGTGCCAGCAGCTCGCCTTCCCCGGGACAGGGGTCGAGCTATGGCTACACCTTC. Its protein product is CASSSPSPGQGSSYGYTF.

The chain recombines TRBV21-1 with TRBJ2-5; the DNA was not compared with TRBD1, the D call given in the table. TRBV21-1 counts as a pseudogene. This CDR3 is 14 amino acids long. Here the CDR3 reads CASSTGTSQETQYF. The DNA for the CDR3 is TGTGCCAGCAGTACCGGGACATCTCAAGAGACCCAGTACTTC.

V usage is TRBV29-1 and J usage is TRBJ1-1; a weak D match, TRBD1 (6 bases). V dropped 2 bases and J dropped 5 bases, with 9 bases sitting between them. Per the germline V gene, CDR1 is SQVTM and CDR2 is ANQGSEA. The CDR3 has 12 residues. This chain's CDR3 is CSVERGGTEAFF. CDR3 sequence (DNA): TGCAGCGTTGAAAGAGGGGGGACTGAAGCTTTCTTT.

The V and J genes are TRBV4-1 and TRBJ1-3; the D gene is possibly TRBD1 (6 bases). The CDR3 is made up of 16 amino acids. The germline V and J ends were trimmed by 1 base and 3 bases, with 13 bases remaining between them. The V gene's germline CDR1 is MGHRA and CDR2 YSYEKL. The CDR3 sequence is CASSQVGAVGGNTIYF. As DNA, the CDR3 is TGCGCCAGCAGCCAAGTGGGGGCGGTGGGTGGAAACACCATATATTTT.

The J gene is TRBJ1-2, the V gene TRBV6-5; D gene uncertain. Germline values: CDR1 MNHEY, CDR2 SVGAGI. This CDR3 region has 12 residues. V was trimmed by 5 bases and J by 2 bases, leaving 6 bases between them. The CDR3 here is CASSQTNYGYTF. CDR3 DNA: TGTGCCAGCAGTCAAACAAACTATGGCTACACCTTC.

As DNA, the CDR3 is TGTGCCAGCAGCTCTAGCGGGAGTTTCTACGAGCAGTACTTC. It yields the protein CASSSSGSFYEQYF. The genes are TRBV7-9 and TRBJ2-7; TRBD2 aligns across 10 bases. The ends lost 4 bases at V and 3 bases at J; junction bases unmatched: 3. The CDR3 is 14 amino acids. In germline, CDR1 is SEHNR, CDR2 FQNEAQ (reference sequence).

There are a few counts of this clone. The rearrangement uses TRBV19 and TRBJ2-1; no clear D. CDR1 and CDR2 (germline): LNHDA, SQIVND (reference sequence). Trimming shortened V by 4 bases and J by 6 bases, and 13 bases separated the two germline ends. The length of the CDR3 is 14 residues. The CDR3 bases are TGTGCCAGTAGTACTGTTCTGCAAGGCAATGAGCAGTTCTTC. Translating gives CASSTVLQGNEQFF.